This T cell receptor beta chain is drawn from a study of T cell repertoires and Cas9 in healthy adults. Overall study: Multi-effector potency, cytotoxicity and lineage were assessed in SpCas9-reactive CD4 and CD8 T cells. Study observations and caveats: Reportedly, SpCas9-reactive effector T cell proliferation and function were mitigated by SpCas9-reactive Tregs in vitro.

Sequenced by immunoSEQ multiplex PCR; TCRdb stores in-frame clones only, minus some. The sample holds roughly 23,000 clones; about 90% are singletons and the top ten take 1.5% to 1.8%. V lost 4 bases and J 0 bases, leaving 11 bases between the germline ends. The CDR3 contains 15 residues. Turning to this clone: Its antigen is not known.

The rearrangement joins TRBV5-3 to TRBJ1-3; D is undetermined. TRBV5-3 is labeled an ORF, and its function is uncertain. The sequence was obtained from a human donor in good health. The specimen was CD4+ effector T cells (CD127+, CD25-, CD137-, CD154-) from PBMCs; culture status not recorded. CDR3 sequence reads: CARSRRKGSGNTIYF. The CDR3 region has the DNA TGTGCCAGAAGCAGGAGGAAGGGCTCTGGAAACACCATATATTTT.